One sample yielded the 25 T cell receptor beta chains listed below, sequenced in a study of CD8 T cell repertoires and HIV-1 epitope variants. Only in-frame clones appear in the TCRdb table, and some are missing; sequencing was by immunoSEQ multiplex PCR. The data hold approximately 90,000 clones, with around 67% observed a single time. The sample comprised uncultured baseline CD8+ T cells from peripheral blood mononuclear cells (PBMCs). These receptors were obtained from a male donor with HIV.

The CDR3 DNA sequence: TGTGCCAGCAGGCAATTTAGCGGGGGGGATCGAAATGAGCAGTTCTTC. As protein: CASRQFSGGDRNEQFF. V usage is TRBV7-8 and J usage is TRBJ2-1, with TRBD2 matching 11 bases. Trimming at V came to 6 bases and at J to 7 bases, leaving 11 bases not matched to a gene. CDR3 length: 16 residues. CDR1 and CDR2 (germline): SGHVS, FQNEAQ.

The chain joins TRBV28 to TRBJ1-2; 9 bases map to TRBD1. CDR1 is MDHEN, CDR2 SYDVKM, per germline. V was clipped by 1 base and J by 3 bases; unmatched bases: 6. There are 16 residues in the CDR3. CDR3 in amino acids: CASSLSWTGDYYGYTF. CDR3 bases: TGTGCCAGCAGTTTATCCTGGACAGGGGATTACTATGGCTACACCTTC.

The genes are TRBV7-6 and TRBJ2-7; 12 positions match TRBD2. Germline V gives CDR1 SGHVS, CDR2 FNYEAQ. Trimming removed 6 bases from V and 4 bases from J; junction bases left unmatched: 7. The CDR3 is made up of 15 amino acids. For the CDR3, the DNA is TGTGCCAGCAGGCCTCTAGCGGGAGGGCTTTACGAGCAGTACTTC. This sequence encodes CASRPLAGGLYEQYF.

This clone was picked up one time. The V gene is TRBV19, the J gene TRBJ2-5; D may correspond to TRBD1 or TRBD2 (6 bases each). The CDR3 extends over 16 amino acids. V lost 5 bases to trimming and J lost 2 bases, with 18 bases between them. Germline V gene lookup returns CDR1 LNHDA and CDR2 SQIVND (reference sequence). The CDR3, as DNA: TGTGCCAGTAGTCTAGGGGGGTGGGCAGCTCAAGAGACCCAGTACTTC. Translation: CASSLGGWAAQETQYF.

V is TRBV2 and J is TRBJ2-2, with D perhaps being TRBD1 or TRBD2 (7 bases each). Germline V CDR1 and CDR2: SNHLY, FYNNEI. V lost 11 bases and J lost 4, with 17 bases in between. The CDR3 extends over 14 amino acids. CDR3 sequence (DNA): TGTGCCGGCGGGGAGGGGGCAGCCACCGGGGAGCTGTTTTTT. This codes for CAGGEGAATGELFF.

The V and J genes are TRBV30 and TRBJ2-1; D is uncertain. CDR3 length: 11 amino acids. The V end was cut by 2 bases, the J end by 11 bases, with 10 bases between. Germline V lookup: CDR1 GTSNPN, CDR2 SVGIG (reference sequence). The CDR3 DNA sequence: TGTGCCTGGAGTAAGGCGGAGAAGCAGTTCTTC. It encodes CAWSKAEKQFF.

The rearrangement links TRBV2 to TRBJ2-5, with TRBD1 identical over 7 bases. The V segment lost 5 bases and the J segment 5 bases; nucleotides outside the gene matches: 11. There are 15 residues in the CDR3. CDR1 and CDR2 from the germline V gene are SNHLY and FYNNEI. The CDR3: CASSKGQRLTETQYF. The CDR3 DNA is TGTGCCAGCAGTAAGGGACAGAGACTTACCGAGACCCAGTACTTC.

The chain joins TRBV4-2 to TRBJ1-1; tentative D call: TRBD1 (6 bases). Between the trimmed V and J ends, which lost 0 bases and 1 base, there was a span of 12 bases. CDR3 length: 16 amino acids. Germline CDR1 is LGHNA and CDR2 is YNFKEQ. The CDR3 reads CASSQDTGWANTEAFF. The CDR3 region has the DNA TGTGCCAGCAGCCAAGATACAGGGTGGGCGAACACTGAAGCTTTCTTT.

The V gene is TRBV9, the J gene TRBJ1-1; TRBD1 aligns across 7 bases. Germline values: CDR1 SGDLS, CDR2 YYNGEE. V gave up 3 bases and J gave up 5 bases; unmatched junction bases: 10. The CDR3 runs 15 residues. CDR3 in amino acids: CASSARNRGWTEAFF. In nucleotides, the CDR3 is TGTGCCAGCAGCGCCCGAAACAGGGGTTGGACTGAAGCTTTCTTT. Drawing the rest from reference TRBV9 and TRBJ1-1, the complete variable domain is DSGVTQTPKHLITATGQRVTLRCSPRSGDLSVYWYQQSLDQGLQFLIQYYNGEERAKGNILERFSAQQFPDLHSELNLSSLELGDSALYFCASSARNRGWTEAFFGQGTRLTVV.

The chain carries TRBV27 and TRBJ2-7; D is unclear. Germline lookup yields CDR1 MNHEY and CDR2 SMNVEV (reference sequence). This CDR3 spans 13 amino acids. V was cut by 0 bases and J by 5 bases, with 8 bases left in between. The CDR3 region is CASSLSRQNEQYF. The CDR3 DNA reads as TGTGCCAGCAGTTTATCTAGGCAGAACGAGCAGTACTTC.

This chain joins TRBV6-5 and TRBJ1-4, with D possibly being TRBD1 (6 bases). V was trimmed by 6 bases and J by 5 bases, leaving 10 bases between them. This CDR3 comprises 13 residues. Per germline, CDR1 MNHEY and CDR2 SVGAGI. The CDR3 here is CASRDRINEKLFF. CDR3 bases: TGTGCCAGCAGGGACAGAATAAATGAAAAACTGTTTTTT.

The J gene is TRBJ2-5, the V gene TRBV27; no clear D. Germline V gives CDR1 MNHEY, CDR2 SMNVEV (reference sequence). CDR3 length equals 13 residues. Trimming pared 2 bases from V and 5 bases from J, leaving 9 bases between. The CDR3 DNA sequence: TGTGCCAGCAGTTTAAGTATTGGGGAGACCCAGTACTTC. It codes for CASSLSIGETQYF.

This chain connects TRBV5-6 to TRBJ1-5, with 7 nucleotides matching TRBD1. Germline lookup yields CDR1 SGHDT and CDR2 YYEEEE. The CDR3 is 15 amino acids. Germline trimming cut 0 bases from V and 9 bases from J; bases unmatched to any gene: 9. CDR3 DNA sequence: TGTGCCAGCAGCTTGGGGGACAGCGCCGCGGTGCCCCAGCATTTT. Its translation: CASSLGDSAAVPQHF.

V gene TRBV6-1 combines with J gene TRBJ2-1; 8 positions agree with TRBD1. Germline V CDR1 and CDR2: MNHNS, SASEGT. This CDR3 spans 12 amino acids. V was clipped by 6 bases and J by 8 bases; unmatched bases: 3. In DNA form, the CDR3 reads TGTGCCAGCAGCTACAGGGGGGATGAGCAGTTCTTC. Protein product: CASSYRGDEQFF.

This clone occurred a few times. The gene calls are TRBV6-5 and TRBJ2-3, with 7 positions matching TRBD2. V lost 5 bases, J lost 2 bases, and 4 bases stayed unmatched. CDR1 and CDR2 from the germline V gene are MNHEY and SVGAGI. The CDR3 runs 14 residues. This CDR3 is CASSGGSNTDTQYF. The CDR3, as DNA: TGTGCCAGCAGTGGCGGGAGCAACACAGATACGCAGTATTTT.

This sequence joins TRBV7-2 and TRBJ2-1; D unresolved. The CDR3 consists of 14 residues. CDR1 SGHTA and CDR2 FQGNSA come from the germline V gene. The V end was cut by 4 bases, the J end by 4 bases, with 11 bases between. Here the CDR3 DNA reads TGTGCCAGCAGCTCTGACTGGGCTTACAATGAGCAGTTCTTC. Translated: CASSSDWAYNEQFF.

This rearrangement joins TRBV13 to TRBJ2-2, with TRBD2 matching 7 bases. The ends lost 5 bases at V and 2 bases at J; junction bases unmatched: 11. The CDR3 has 17 residues. CDR1 and CDR2 (germline): PRHDT, FYEKMQ (reference sequence). The CDR3 region has the DNA TGTGCCAGCAGCCCCCGCCGGGACTACTCTAACACCGGGGAGCTGTTTTTT. Protein product: CASSPRRDYSNTGELFF.

The gene calls are TRBV7-3 and TRBJ1-1; 7 bases map to TRBD1. Trimming at V came to 4 bases and at J to 6 bases, leaving 5 bases not matched to a gene. The germline V gene encodes CDR1 SGHTA and CDR2 FQGTGA. The CDR3 consists of 13 residues. The CDR3 sequence: CASSSSGGSEAFF. The CDR3 nucleotides are TGTGCCAGCAGCTCCTCAGGGGGATCTGAAGCTTTCTTT.

The rearrangement joins TRBV2 to TRBJ1-3; the D gene is possibly TRBD1 (5 bases). This CDR3 region has 16 residues. Germline CDR1 reads SNHLY; CDR2 reads FYNNEI. V was cut by 4 bases and J by 2 bases, with 15 bases left in between. The CDR3 sequence: CASSGSQGNAGNTIYF. The DNA for the CDR3 is TGTGCCAGCAGTGGAAGCCAGGGAAACGCTGGAAACACCATATATTTT.

This clone was observed once. V gene TRBV28 combines with J gene TRBJ1-4, with D maybe TRBD1 (6 bases). The CDR3 has 18 amino acids. CDR1 is MDHEN, CDR2 SYDVKM, per germline. V lost 1 base and J 10 bases, leaving 25 bases between the germline ends. The CDR3 DNA reads TGTGCCAGCAGTTTATCGCGTCGGGGGGGCCCCCAATTTGGAAAACTGTTTTTT. Its protein is CASSLSRRGGPQFGKLFF.

The chain links TRBV7-2 to TRBJ2-5; TRBD2 matches at 8 bases. Germline CDR1 reads SGHTA; CDR2 reads FQGNSA. The CDR3 sequence is 16 residues long. V was pared by 5 bases and J by 4 bases, with 12 bases of the junction left unmatched. For the CDR3, the DNA is TGTGCCAGCAGCCCTCCCCGGGGGGGCGGCGGAGAGACCCAGTACTTC. As protein: CASSPPRGGGGETQYF.

This clone came up once. The chain carries TRBV19 and TRBJ2-5; D gene ambiguous. This CDR3 is 13 amino acids long. The germline CDR1 and CDR2 sequences are LNHDA and SQIVND (reference sequence). V was shortened by 7 bases and J by 1 base, with 10 bases between the two germline ends. For the CDR3, the DNA is TGTGCCAGTAAAGCGCAGGCCCAAGAGACCCAGTACTTC. Residues: CASKAQAQETQYF. The variable domain in full, with the rest retrieved from reference TRBV19 and TRBJ2-5, is DGGITQSPKYLFRKEGQNVTLSCEQNLNHDAMYWYRQDPGQGLRLIYYSQIVNDFQKGDIAEGYSVSREKKESFPLTVTSAQKNPTAFYLCASKAQAQETQYFGPGTRLLVL.

Of note for this clone: Other DNA sequences within the sample encode an identical CDR3. The chain combines TRBV6-5 with TRBJ1-4; 9 positions agree with TRBD1. V trimming: 6 bases; J trimming: 8 bases; junction bases outside the gene matches: 7. This CDR3 comprises 14 residues. Germline loops: CDR1 MNHEY, CDR2 SVGAGI. In DNA form, the CDR3 reads TGTGCCAGCAGCCCGGGACAGGGAAGGGAAAAACTGTTTTTT. It is translated as CASSPGQGREKLFF.

V usage is TRBV13 and J usage is TRBJ1-6; D is perhaps TRBD1 (5 bases). Germline V gene sequence: CDR1 PRHDT, CDR2 FYEKMQ (reference sequence). V dropped 0 bases and J dropped 10 bases, with 16 bases sitting between them. The CDR3 consists of 16 residues. The CDR3 reads CASSLGEGSRGSPLHF. The CDR3 DNA reads as TGTGCCAGCAGCTTAGGCGAGGGGTCGAGGGGATCACCCCTCCACTTT.

J is TRBJ1-1 and V is TRBV28; D might be TRBD1 (5 bases). Trimming pared 6 bases from V and 10 bases from J, leaving 15 bases between. The CDR3 is 12 residues long. Per the germline V gene, CDR1 is MDHEN and CDR2 is SYDVKM. CDR3 DNA sequence: TGTGCCAGCAGCAGGGAGCGAGGAGGAGCTTTCTTT. Protein sequence: CASSRERGGAFF.